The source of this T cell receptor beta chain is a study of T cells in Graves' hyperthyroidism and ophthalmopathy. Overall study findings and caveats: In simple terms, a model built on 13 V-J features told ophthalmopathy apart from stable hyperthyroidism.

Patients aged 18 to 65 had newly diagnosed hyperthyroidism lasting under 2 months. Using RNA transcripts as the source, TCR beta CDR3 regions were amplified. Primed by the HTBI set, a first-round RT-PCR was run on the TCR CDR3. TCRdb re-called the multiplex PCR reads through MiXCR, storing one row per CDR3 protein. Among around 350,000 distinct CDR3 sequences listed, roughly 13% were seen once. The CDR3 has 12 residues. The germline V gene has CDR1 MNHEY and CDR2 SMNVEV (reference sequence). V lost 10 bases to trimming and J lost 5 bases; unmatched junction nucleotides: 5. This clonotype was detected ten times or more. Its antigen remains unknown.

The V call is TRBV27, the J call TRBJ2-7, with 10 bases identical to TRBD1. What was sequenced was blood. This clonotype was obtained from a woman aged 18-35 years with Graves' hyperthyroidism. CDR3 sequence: CATRTGGDEQYF. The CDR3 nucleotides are TGTGCCACCAGGACAGGGGGTGACGAGCAGTACTTC.